Listed here are 19 T cell receptor beta chains from one sample, sequenced in a study of cytomegalovirus exposure and HLA in healthy donors. The PCR used 60 Vbeta and 13 Jbeta primers. Only in-frame clones appear in the TCRdb table, and some are missing; sequencing was by immunoSEQ multiplex PCR. The repertoire has fewer than 150,000 clones, about 74% of them found once; the top ten carry around 3%. The sample comprised PBMCs. The receptors shown here come from a man in his forties in good health and CMV-seronegative.

This chain connects TRBV28 to TRBJ2-7, with 9 bases identical to TRBD1. This CDR3 region has 12 residues. Trimming removed 5 bases from V and 12 bases from J; junction bases left unmatched: 8. Germline V gene sequence: CDR1 MDHEN, CDR2 SYDVKM. The CDR3 coding sequence is TGTGCCAGCAGTCTTGACAGGGGGGGAATGTACTTC. This encodes CASSLDRGGMYF.

The chain is built from TRBV6-5 and TRBJ1-4; a possible D gene is TRBD1 (6 bases). The CDR3 has 15 amino acids. V was clipped by 2 bases and J by 7 bases, with 14 bases between them. Germline values: CDR1 MNHEY, CDR2 SVGAGI. In nucleotides, the CDR3 is TGTGCCAGCAGTTACGAAGGGGGAATGGTTGAAAAACTGTTTTTT. Its translation is CASSYEGGMVEKLFF.

The chain is built from TRBV30 and TRBJ2-3, with TRBD1 matching 8 bases. Per germline, CDR1 GTSNPN and CDR2 SVGIG (reference sequence). This CDR3 has 15 amino acids. V shed 0 bases, J shed 2 bases, and the junction held 4 bases outside the gene matches. In nucleotides, the CDR3 is TGTGCCTGGAGTGTAAAGGGACAGGACACAGATACGCAGTATTTT. This translates into CAWSVKGQDTDTQYF.

This clone showed up just a few times. V gene TRBV28 combines with J gene TRBJ1-1, with D uncertain. Trimming removed 4 bases from V and 9 bases from J, with 18 bases in between. The CDR3 contains 14 residues. Germline values: CDR1 MDHEN, CDR2 SYDVKM. The CDR3: CASSSPPQVSKAFF. CDR3 in DNA: TGTGCCAGCAGTTCGCCCCCCCAGGTTTCAAAAGCTTTCTTT.

V usage is TRBV9 and J usage is TRBJ2-3; TRBD2 agrees at 10 bases. The CDR3 is made up of 16 amino acids. Germline V gene lookup returns CDR1 SGDLS and CDR2 YYNGEE. V lost 0 bases and J lost 3; bases outside the gene matches: 4. The CDR3 is CASSVGGTSVTDTQYF. For the CDR3, the DNA is TGTGCCAGCAGCGTAGGTGGGACTAGCGTTACAGATACGCAGTATTTT.

This clone was seen only once. The chain links TRBV18 to TRBJ2-5; D is perhaps TRBD2 (5 bases). The V gene's germline CDR1 is KGHSH and CDR2 LQKENI. The V gene lost 5 bases and the J gene lost 5 bases, with 18 bases spanning the gap. The CDR3 is 15 amino acids. In DNA, the CDR3 is TGTGCCAGCTCAGTGCTCGGGATCGAGTCGGAGACCCAGTACTTC. Translated: CASSVLGIESETQYF.

This rearrangement joins TRBV7-3 to TRBJ2-1; D is unresolved. This CDR3 contains 15 residues. V was cut by 2 bases and J by 0 bases, with 8 bases left in between. The V gene's germline CDR1 is SGHTA and CDR2 FQGTGA. CDR3 sequence (DNA): TGTGCCAGCAGCTTACATCTGAGCTCCTACAATGAGCAGTTCTTC. Amino acids: CASSLHLSSYNEQFF.

The CDR3 loop reads CASSVGLAGPLFTDTQYF. The CDR3 bases are TGTGCCAGCAGCGTCGGACTAGCGGGCCCCCTCTTCACAGATACGCAGTATTTT. This rearrangement joins TRBV9 to TRBJ2-3; TRBD2 agrees at 11 bases. CDR3 length: 18 residues. J lost 2 bases, V lost 2 bases, and 10 bases had no gene match. Germline V gene data show CDR1 as SGDLS and CDR2 as YYNGEE.

This clone was observed a handful of times. The V and J genes are TRBV4-1 and TRBJ1-1; possible D gene TRBD1, 5 bases. Germline lookup yields CDR1 MGHRA and CDR2 YSYEKL. The germline V and J ends were trimmed by 5 bases and 1 base, with 8 bases remaining between them. The CDR3 is made up of 13 amino acids. CDR3 nucleotide sequence: TGCGCCAGCAGCTCACAGGAGAACACTGAAGCTTTCTTT. It translates to CASSSQENTEAFF.

The rearrangement joins TRBV7-9 to TRBJ1-3; the D is unclear. Trimming pared 6 bases from V and 0 bases from J, leaving 15 bases between. The germline V gene has CDR1 SEHNR and CDR2 FQNEAQ (reference sequence). There are 16 residues in the CDR3. The CDR3 DNA follows: TGTGCCAGCAGTCTAACTATGCAGATCTCTGGAAACACCATATATTTT. It yields the protein CASSLTMQISGNTIYF.

A few counts support this clone. J is TRBJ1-2 and V is TRBV6-5; 9 bases fit TRBD1. J lost 6 bases, V lost 6 bases, and 5 bases had no gene match. The germline V gene has CDR1 MNHEY and CDR2 SVGAGI. The CDR3 is made up of 13 amino acids. CDR3 nucleotide sequence: TGTGCCAGCAGGAGGACAGGGGCCGATGGCTACACCTTC. This gives the protein CASRRTGADGYTF.

The V and J genes are TRBV27 and TRBJ2-7, with 7 bases identical to TRBD2. The V segment lost 4 bases and the J segment 2 bases; nucleotides outside the gene matches: 20. The germline CDR1 and CDR2 sequences are MNHEY and SMNVEV (reference sequence). CDR3 length: 19 amino acids. The CDR3 nucleotides read TGTGCCAGCAGTTCTGTCGCCGGGACTCGGCATGGACTAGCCTACGAGCAGTACTTC. Amino acid sequence: CASSSVAGTRHGLAYEQYF.

This chain links TRBV28 with TRBJ2-7; 7 bases are shared with TRBD2. The V gene end was trimmed by 6 bases and the J gene end by 6 bases; junction bases not matched to a gene: 8. The CDR3 contains 13 residues. Germline CDR1 is MDHEN and CDR2 is SYDVKM. The CDR3 spells CASRPGGRGEQYF. The CDR3 DNA reads TGTGCCAGCAGGCCGGGAGGAAGGGGCGAGCAGTACTTC.

With regard to this clone: The junction differs from germline at one of its ends, possibly a read error. The chain uses TRBV20-1 and TRBJ2-7, with 7 bases aligning to TRBD1. The CDR3 sequence is 11 residues long. In germline, CDR1 is DFQATT, CDR2 SNEGSKA (reference sequence). The CDR3 spells CSARDARTGHF. CDR3 coding DNA: TGCAGTGCTAGAGATGCAAGGACAGGCCACTTC.

This clone was counted a single time. The gene calls are TRBV27 and TRBJ2-7, with TRBD2 matching 7 bases. Germline assignment: CDR1 MNHEY and CDR2 SMNVEV (reference sequence). The length of the CDR3 is 15 residues. J gave up 0 bases and V 6 bases, and 8 bases lay outside the gene matches. The CDR3: CASRWGAGNSYEQYF. The CDR3 bases are TGTGCCAGCAGATGGGGAGCGGGAAACTCCTACGAGCAGTACTTC.

The rearrangement joins TRBV28 to TRBJ1-5; maybe TRBD1 (5 bases). The CDR3 totals 15 residues. Germline V lookup: CDR1 MDHEN, CDR2 SYDVKM. V lost 6 bases to trimming and J lost 6 bases, with 18 bases between them. CDR3: CASSPPGQGGQPQHF. The CDR3 coding sequence is TGTGCCAGCAGCCCGCCGGGCCAGGGAGGTCAGCCCCAGCATTTT. Supplemented by reference TRBV28 and TRBJ1-5, the full variable domain reads DVKVTQSSRYLVKRTGEKVFLECVQDMDHENMFWYRQDPGLGLRLIYFSYDVKMKEKGDIPEGYSVSREKKERFSLILESASTNQTSMYLCASSPPGQGGQPQHFGDGTRLSIL.

The V and J genes are TRBV5-1 and TRBJ1-1; 7 bases align to TRBD1. CDR3 length: 13 amino acids. From germline, CDR1 is SGHRS and CDR2 YFSETQ. V was clipped by 4 bases and J by 5 bases; unmatched bases: 5. CDR3 amino acids: CASSATGRTEAFF. CDR3 sequence (DNA): TGCGCCAGCAGCGCGACAGGGCGGACTGAAGCTTTCTTT.

The J gene is TRBJ1-5, the V gene TRBV21-1. TRBV21-1 has pseudogene status. CDR3 length: 17 residues. CDR3 sequence (DNA): TGTGCCAGCAGCAAAGACCCCGGGACTTTTAGCAATCAGCCCCAGCATTTT. This encodes CASSKDPGTFSNQPQHF.

This clone was detected a few times. The chain carries TRBV30 and TRBJ2-7; possibly TRBD2 for D (7 bases). The CDR3 consists of 13 residues. CDR1 and CDR2 from the germline V gene are GTSNPN and SVGIG (reference sequence). Trimming removed 8 bases from V and 9 bases from J, with 23 bases in between. CDR3 loop: CAGGAGWGLGQYF. Here the CDR3 DNA reads TGTGCCGGGGGGGCAGGGTGGGGGCTAGGGCAGTACTTC.